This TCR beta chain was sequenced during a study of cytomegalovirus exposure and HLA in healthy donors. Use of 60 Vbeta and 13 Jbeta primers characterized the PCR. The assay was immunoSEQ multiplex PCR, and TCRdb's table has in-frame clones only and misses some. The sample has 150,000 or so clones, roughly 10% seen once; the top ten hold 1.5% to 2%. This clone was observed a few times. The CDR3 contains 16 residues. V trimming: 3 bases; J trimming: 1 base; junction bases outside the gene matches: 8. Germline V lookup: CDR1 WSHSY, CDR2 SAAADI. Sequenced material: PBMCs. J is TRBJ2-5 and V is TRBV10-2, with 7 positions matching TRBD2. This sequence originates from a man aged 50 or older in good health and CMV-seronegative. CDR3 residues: CASSDPAGRIQETQYF. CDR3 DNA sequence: TGCGCCAGCAGTGACCCAGCGGGGAGAATCCAAGAGACCCAGTACTTC.